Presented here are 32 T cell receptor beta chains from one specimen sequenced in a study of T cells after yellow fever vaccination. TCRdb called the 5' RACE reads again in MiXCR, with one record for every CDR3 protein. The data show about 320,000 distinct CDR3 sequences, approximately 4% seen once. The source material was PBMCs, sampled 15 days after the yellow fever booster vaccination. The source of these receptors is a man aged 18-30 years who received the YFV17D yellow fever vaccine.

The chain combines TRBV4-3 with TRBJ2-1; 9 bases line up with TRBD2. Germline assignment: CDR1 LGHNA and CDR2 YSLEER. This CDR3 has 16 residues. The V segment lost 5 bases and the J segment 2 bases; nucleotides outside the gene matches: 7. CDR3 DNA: TGCGCCAGCAGCTCCCGGGGACTAGCCGCCTACAATGAGCAGTTCTTC. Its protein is CASSSRGLAAYNEQFF.

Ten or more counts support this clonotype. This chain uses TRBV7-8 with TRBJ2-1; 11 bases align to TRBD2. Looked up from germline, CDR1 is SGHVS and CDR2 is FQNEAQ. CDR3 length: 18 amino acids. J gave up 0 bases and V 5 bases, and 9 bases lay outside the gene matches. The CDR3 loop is CASSRLAGGQSSYNEQFF. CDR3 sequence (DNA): TGTGCCAGCAGCCGTCTAGCGGGGGGTCAGAGCTCCTACAATGAGCAGTTCTTC.

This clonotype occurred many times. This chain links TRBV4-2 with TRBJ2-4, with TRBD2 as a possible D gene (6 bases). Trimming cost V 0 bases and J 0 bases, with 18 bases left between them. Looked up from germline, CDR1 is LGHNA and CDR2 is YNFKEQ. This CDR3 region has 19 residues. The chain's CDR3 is CASSQDFSGSPRAKNIQYF. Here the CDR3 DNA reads TGTGCCAGCAGCCAAGATTTCAGCGGGTCACCGAGAGCCAAAAACATTCAGTACTTC.

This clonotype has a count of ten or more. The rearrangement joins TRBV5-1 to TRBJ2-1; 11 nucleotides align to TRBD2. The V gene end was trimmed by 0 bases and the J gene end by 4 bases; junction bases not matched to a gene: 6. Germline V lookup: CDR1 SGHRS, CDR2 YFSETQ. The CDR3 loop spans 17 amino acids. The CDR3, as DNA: TGCGCCAGCAGCTTGGTCCCAACTAGCGGGGGTTACAATGAGCAGTTCTTC. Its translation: CASSLVPTSGGYNEQFF. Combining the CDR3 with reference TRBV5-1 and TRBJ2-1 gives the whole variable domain KAGVTQTPRYLIKTRGQQVTLSCSPISGHRSVSWYQQTPGQGLQFLFEYFSETQRNKGNFPGRFSGRQFSNSRSEMNVSTLELGDSALYLCASSLVPTSGGYNEQFFGPGTRLTVL.

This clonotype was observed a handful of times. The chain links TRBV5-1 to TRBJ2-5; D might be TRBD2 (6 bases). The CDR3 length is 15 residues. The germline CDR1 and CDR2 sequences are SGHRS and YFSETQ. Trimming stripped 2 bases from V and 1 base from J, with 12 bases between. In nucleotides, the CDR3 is TGCGCCAGCAGCTTTAGCGGAGTCGGCCAAGAGACCCAGTACTTC. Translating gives CASSFSGVGQETQYF.

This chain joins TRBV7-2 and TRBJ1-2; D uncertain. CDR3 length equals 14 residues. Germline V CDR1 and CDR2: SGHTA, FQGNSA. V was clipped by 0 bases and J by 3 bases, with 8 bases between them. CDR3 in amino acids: CASSLALVDYGYTF. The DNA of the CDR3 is TGTGCCAGCAGCTTAGCGCTTGTTGACTATGGCTACACCTTC.

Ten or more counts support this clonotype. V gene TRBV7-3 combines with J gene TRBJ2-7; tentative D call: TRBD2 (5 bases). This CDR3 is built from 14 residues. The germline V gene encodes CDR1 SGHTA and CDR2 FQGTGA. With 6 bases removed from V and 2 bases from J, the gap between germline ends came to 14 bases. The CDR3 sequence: CASSDYVQPYEQYF. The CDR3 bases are TGTGCCAGCAGTGACTACGTCCAACCCTACGAGCAGTACTTC.

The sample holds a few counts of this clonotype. As DNA, the CDR3 is TGCAGTGCTAGAGATCTCGGGACTAGCGGGGGGGCCAGCCCAGATACGCAGTATTTT. The encoded protein is CSARDLGTSGGASPDTQYF. The rearrangement uses TRBV20-1 and TRBJ2-3; 16 nucleotides agree with TRBD2. This CDR3 comprises 19 residues. Germline CDR1 DFQATT, CDR2 SNEGSKA (reference sequence). V lost 0 bases and J lost 4; bases outside the gene matches: 10.

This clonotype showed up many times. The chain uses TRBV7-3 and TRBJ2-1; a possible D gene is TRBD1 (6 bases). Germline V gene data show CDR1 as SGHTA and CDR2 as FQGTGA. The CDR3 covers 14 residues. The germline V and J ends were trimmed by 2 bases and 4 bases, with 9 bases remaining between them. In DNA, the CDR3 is TGTGCCAGCAGCTTACAGGGGATTTACAATGAGCAGTTCTTC. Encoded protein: CASSLQGIYNEQFF. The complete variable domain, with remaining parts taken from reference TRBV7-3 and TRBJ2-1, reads GAGVSQTPSNKVTEKGKYVELRCDPISGHTALYWYRQSLGQGPEFLIYFQGTGAADDSGLPNDRFFAVRPEGSVSTLKIQRTERGDSAVYLCASSLQGIYNEQFFGPGTRLTVL.

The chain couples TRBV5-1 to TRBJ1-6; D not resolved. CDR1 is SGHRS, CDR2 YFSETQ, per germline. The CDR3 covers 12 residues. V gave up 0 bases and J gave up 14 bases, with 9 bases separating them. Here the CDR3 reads CASSLDRGTLHF. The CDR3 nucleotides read TGCGCCAGCAGCTTGGATCGAGGGACCCTCCACTTT.

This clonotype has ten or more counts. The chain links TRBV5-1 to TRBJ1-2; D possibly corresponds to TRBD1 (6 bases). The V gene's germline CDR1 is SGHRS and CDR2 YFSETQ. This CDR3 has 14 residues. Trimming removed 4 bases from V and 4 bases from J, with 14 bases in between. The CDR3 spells CASSPTTGTYGYTF. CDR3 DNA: TGCGCCAGCAGCCCGACGACAGGAACCTATGGCTACACCTTC.

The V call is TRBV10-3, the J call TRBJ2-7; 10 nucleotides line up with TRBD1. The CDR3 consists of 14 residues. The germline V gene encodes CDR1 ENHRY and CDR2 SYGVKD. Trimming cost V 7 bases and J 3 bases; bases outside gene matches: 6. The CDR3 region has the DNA TGTGCCATCATGGGACAGGGGTCCCACTACGAGCAGTACTTC. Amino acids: CAIMGQGSHYEQYF.

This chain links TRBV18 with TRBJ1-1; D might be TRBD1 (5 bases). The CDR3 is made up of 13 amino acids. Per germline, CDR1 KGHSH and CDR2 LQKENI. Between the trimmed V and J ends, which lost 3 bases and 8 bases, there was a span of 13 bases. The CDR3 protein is CASSPLNEGEAFF. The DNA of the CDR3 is TGTGCCAGCTCACCCTTAAATGAGGGGGAAGCTTTCTTT.

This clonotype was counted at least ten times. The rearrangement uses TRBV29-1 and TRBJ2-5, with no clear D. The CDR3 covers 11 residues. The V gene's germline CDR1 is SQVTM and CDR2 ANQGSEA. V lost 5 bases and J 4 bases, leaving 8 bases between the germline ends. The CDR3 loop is CSVQLGETQYF. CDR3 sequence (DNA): TGCAGCGTTCAACTGGGAGAGACCCAGTACTTC.

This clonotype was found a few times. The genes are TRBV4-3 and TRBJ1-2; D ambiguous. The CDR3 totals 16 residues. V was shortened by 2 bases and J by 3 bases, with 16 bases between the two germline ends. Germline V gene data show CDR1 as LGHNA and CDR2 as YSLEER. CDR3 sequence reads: CASSQSFGEDYYGYTF. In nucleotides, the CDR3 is TGCGCCAGCAGCCAATCCTTCGGGGAGGACTACTATGGCTACACCTTC.

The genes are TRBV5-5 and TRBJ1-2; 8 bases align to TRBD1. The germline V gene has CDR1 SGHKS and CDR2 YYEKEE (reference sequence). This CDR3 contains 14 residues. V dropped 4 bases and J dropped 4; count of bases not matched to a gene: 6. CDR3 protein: CASSLDRAIYGYTF. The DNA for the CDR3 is TGTGCCAGCAGCCTGGACAGGGCCATCTATGGCTACACCTTC. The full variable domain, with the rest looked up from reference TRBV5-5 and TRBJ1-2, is DAGVTQSPTHLIKTRGQQVTLRCSPISGHKSVSWYQQVLGQGPQFIFQYYEKEERGRGNFPDRFSARQFPNYSSELNVNALLLGDSALYLCASSLDRAIYGYTFGSGTRLTVV.

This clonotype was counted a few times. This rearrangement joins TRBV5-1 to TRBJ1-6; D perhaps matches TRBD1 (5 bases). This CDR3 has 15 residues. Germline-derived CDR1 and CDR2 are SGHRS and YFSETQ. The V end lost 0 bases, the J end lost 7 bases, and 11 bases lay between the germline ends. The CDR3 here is CASSLVPGLNSPLHF. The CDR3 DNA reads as TGCGCCAGCAGCTTGGTGCCAGGGCTGAATTCACCCCTCCACTTT.

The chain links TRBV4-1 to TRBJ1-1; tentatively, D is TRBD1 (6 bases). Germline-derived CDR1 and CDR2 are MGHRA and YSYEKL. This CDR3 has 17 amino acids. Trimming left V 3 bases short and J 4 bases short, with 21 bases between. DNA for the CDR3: TGCGCCAGCAGCCACTACCTGCCCAGGGGTAGGGGCACTGAAGCTTTCTTT. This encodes CASSHYLPRGRGTEAFF.

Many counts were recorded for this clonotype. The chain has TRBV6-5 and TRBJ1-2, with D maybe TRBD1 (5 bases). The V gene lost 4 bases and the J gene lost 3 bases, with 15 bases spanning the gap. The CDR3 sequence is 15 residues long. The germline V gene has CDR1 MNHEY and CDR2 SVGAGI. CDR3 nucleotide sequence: TGTGCCAGCAGTTCCGTCCTCGAGACAGACTATGGCTACACCTTC. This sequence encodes CASSSVLETDYGYTF.

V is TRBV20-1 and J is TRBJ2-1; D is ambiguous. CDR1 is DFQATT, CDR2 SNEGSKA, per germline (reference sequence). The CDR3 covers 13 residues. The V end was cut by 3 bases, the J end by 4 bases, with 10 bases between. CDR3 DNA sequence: TGCAGTGCTAGGAAGACACCGTACAATGAGCAGTTCTTC. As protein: CSARKTPYNEQFF.

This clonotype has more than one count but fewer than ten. CDR3 DNA: TGTGCCATCAGTGAGTCAGACAGGCCCAGGGGACTGACTTTC. This gives the protein CAISESDRPRGLTF. The chain combines TRBV10-3 with TRBJ2-6; a weak D match, TRBD1 (6 bases). The CDR3 runs to 14 residues. The germline V and J ends were trimmed by 0 bases and 16 bases, with 16 bases remaining between them. Germline lookup yields CDR1 ENHRY and CDR2 SYGVKD.

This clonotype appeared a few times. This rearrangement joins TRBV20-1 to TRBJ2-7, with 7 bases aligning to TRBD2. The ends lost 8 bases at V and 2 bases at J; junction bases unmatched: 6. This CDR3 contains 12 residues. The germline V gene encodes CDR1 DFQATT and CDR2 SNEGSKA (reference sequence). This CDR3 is CSPRLAAYEQYV. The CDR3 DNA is TGCAGTCCCCGACTAGCCGCCTACGAGCAGTACGTC.

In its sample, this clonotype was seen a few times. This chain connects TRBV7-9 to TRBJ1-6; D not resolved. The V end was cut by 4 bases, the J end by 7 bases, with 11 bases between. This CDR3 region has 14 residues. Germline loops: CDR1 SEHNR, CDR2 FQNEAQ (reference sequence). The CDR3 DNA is TGTGCCAGCAGCTGGGGAGACCTCAATTCACCCCTCCACTTT. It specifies CASSWGDLNSPLHF. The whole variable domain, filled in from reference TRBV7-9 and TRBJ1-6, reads DTGVSQNPRHKITKRGQNVTFRCDPISEHNRLYWYRQTLGQGPEFLTYFQNEAQLEKSRLLSDRFSAERPKGSFSTLEIQRTEQGDSAMYLCASSWGDLNSPLHFGNGTRLTVT.

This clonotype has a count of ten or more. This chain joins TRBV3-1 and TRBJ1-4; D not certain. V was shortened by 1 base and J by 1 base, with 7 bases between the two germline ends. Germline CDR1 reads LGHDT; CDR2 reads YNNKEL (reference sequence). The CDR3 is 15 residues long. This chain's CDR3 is CASSQARVTNEKLFF. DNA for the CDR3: TGTGCCAGCAGCCAAGCGCGTGTAACTAATGAAAAACTGTTTTTT.

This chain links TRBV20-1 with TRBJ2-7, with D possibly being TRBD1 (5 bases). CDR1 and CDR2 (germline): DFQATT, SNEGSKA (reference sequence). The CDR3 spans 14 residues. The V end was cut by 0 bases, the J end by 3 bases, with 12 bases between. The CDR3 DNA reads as TGCAGTGCTAGAGAGGCCCTAGACAGCTACGAGCAGTACGTC. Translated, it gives CSAREALDSYEQYV.

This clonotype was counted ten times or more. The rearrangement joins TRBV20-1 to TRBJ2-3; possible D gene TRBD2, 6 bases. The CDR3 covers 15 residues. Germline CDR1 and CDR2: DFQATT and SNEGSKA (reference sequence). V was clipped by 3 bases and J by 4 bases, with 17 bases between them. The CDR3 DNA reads TGCAGTGCTAGGGCGGACTATAGTTTTGCAGATACGCAGTATTTT. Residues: CSARADYSFADTQYF.

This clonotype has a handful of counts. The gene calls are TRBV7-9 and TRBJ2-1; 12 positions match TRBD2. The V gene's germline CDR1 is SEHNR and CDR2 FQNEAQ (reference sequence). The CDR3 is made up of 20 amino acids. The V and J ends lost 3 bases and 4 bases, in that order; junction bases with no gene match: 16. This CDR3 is CASSFTTSGRKPTRYNEQFF. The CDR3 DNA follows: TGTGCCAGCAGCTTCACTACTAGCGGGAGGAAGCCTACCCGGTACAATGAGCAGTTCTTC.

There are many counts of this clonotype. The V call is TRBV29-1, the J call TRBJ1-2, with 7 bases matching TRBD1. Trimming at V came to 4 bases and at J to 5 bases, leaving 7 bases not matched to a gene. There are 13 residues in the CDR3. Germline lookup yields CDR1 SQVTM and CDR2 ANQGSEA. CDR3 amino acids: CSVVRQGEYGYTF. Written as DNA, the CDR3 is TGCAGCGTTGTACGGCAGGGGGAATATGGCTACACCTTC.

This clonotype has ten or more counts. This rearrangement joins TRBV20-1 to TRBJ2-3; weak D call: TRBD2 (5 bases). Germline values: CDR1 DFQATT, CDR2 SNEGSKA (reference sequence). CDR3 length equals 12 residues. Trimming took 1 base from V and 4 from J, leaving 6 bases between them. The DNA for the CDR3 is TGCAGTGCTAGAGCCGGGGCAGATACGCAGTATTTT. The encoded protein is CSARAGADTQYF.

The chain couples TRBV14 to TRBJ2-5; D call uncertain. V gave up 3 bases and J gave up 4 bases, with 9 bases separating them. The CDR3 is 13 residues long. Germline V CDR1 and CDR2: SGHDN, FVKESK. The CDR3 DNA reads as TGTGCCAGCAGCCAGGATCCGGGAGAGACCCAGTACTTC. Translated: CASSQDPGETQYF.

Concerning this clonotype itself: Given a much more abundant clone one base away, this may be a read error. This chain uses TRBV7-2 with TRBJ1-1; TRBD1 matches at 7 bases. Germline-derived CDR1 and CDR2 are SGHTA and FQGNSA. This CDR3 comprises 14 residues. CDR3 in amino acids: CASSPPGGGIEAIF. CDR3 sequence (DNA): TGTGCCAGCAGCCCTCCAGGGGGAGGGATTGAAGCTATCTTT. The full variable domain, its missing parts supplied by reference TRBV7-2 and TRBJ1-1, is GAGVSQSPSNKVTEKGKDVELRCDPISGHTALYWYRQSLGQGLEFLIYFQGNSAPDKSGLPSDRFSAERTGGSVSTLTIQRTQQEDSAVYLCASSPPGGGIEAIFGQGTRLTVV.

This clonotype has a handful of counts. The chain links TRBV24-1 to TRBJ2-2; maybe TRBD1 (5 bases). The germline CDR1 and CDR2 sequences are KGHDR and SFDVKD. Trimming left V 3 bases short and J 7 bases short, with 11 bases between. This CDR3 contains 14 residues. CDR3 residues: CATSDRRGGGELFF. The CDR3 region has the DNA TGTGCCACCAGTGATAGAAGGGGCGGCGGGGAGCTGTTTTTT.